This T cell receptor (beta chain) was sequenced during a study of cytomegalovirus exposure and HLA in healthy donors. The wider study: Among about 380 genotyped donors, about 80% fell in the Caucasian-associated ancestry cluster. Overall study results and limits: Rarity held for most TCR sequences, but there were some public TCRs that occurred in many donors. Owing to their indistinguishability, certain V segments, notably TRBV6-2 and TRBV6-3, were excluded. Sequences of the TCR beta chain were said to predict the HLA-A and HLA-B alleles of most subjects accurately.

Of note for this clone: What it binds is unknown.

V lost 6 bases and J lost 1, with 16 bases in between. CDR1 is MDHEN, CDR2 SYDVKM, per germline. The CDR3 loop spans 15 amino acids. Use of 60 Vbeta and 13 Jbeta primers characterized the PCR. TCRdb keeps only in-frame clones here, not all; method: immunoSEQ multiplex PCR. The repertoire consists of approximately 190,000 clones, with 82% occurring once and the leading ten covering 6.5%. This receptor was identified in a woman in her fifties or sixties in good health and CMV-seropositive. Sequenced input: PBMCs. V gene TRBV28 combines with J gene TRBJ2-7; D not certain. CDR3 region: CASRHTVDDSYEQYF. As DNA, the CDR3 is TGTGCCAGCAGGCATACAGTAGATGATTCCTACGAGCAGTACTTC.